The source of this T cell receptor beta chain is a study of blood T cell repertoires in COVID-19. At the level of the study: The United States, Italy and Spain were the sources of the acute and convalescent COVID-19 samples. PBMCs, B-cell-depleted T cells, or T cells were the source of the cDNA or gDNA that made up the material.

Original analysis: Reference gene primers were amplified, and this amplification served to estimate nucleated cell counts. Data came from immunoSEQ multiplex PCR; TCRdb stores just in-frame clones and leaves some out. That table supplies the V and J calls and clone size; D and trimming were determined from the DNA. The repertoire has a few hundred thousand clones, 86% of them found once; the top ten carry about 10%. What the recovered Cohort 3 donors had was two negative PCRs, clearance, or symptom resolution. The ends lost 4 bases at V and 10 bases at J; junction bases unmatched: 16. Germline lookup yields CDR1 SEHNR and CDR2 FQNEAQ (reference sequence). CDR3 length equals 18 residues.

The TCR originated in a woman aged 18-29 years who had recovered from COVID-19. This chain connects TRBV7-9 to TRBJ2-1; 13 positions agree with TRBD2. The sample comprised PBMCs or T cells enriched from blood (not recorded which). The CDR3 nucleotides are TGTGCCAGCAGCTCCGGAGGACTAGCGGGAGAGGGAGTGCGAGAGCAGTTCTTC. It translates to CASSSGGLAGEGVREQFF.